A selection of T cell receptor beta chains follows, all from one sample in a study of cytomegalovirus exposure and HLA in healthy donors. Profiled with immunoSEQ multiplex PCR; TCRdb holds only in-frame clones, not every one. The listing contains roughly 40,000 clones. The sample taken for sequencing was PBMCs. These receptors were collected from a male donor in good health and CMV-seronegative. CDR3s include the opening cysteine and the closing phenylalanine or tryptophan. Fields, in order: CDR3 protein, CDR3 DNA, J gene, V gene, D gene. D genes are given only for firm matches.

CASQPGQGIYGYTF | TGTGCCAGCCAACCGGGACAGGGAATCTATGGCTACACCTTC | TRBJ1-2 | TRBV6-5 | TRBD1
CASHGGFYARSYTF | TGTGCCAGTCATGGGGGGTTTTATGCGCGTAGCTACACCTTC | TRBJ1-2 | TRBV19 | .
CASTLQGGDYGYTF | TGTGCCAGCACCTTACAGGGGGGAGACTATGGCTACACCTTC | TRBJ1-2 | TRBV2 | TRBD1
CASSPSGSGNTIYF | TGTGCCAGCAGCCCTTCGGGCTCTGGAAACACCATATATTTT | TRBJ1-3 | TRBV28 | .
CASSYSLKGATYEQYF | TGTGCCAGCAGTTACTCATTAAAGGGAGCCACCTACGAGCAGTACTTC | TRBJ2-7 | TRBV6-6 | .
CASSVVGAETQYF | TGTGCCAGCAGCGTAGTGGGGGCCGAGACCCAGTACTTC | TRBJ2-5 | TRBV9 | .
CSVGNGAGGTGELFF | TGCAGCGTTGGTAATGGAGCGGGAGGGACTGGGGAGCTGTTTTTT | TRBJ2-2 | TRBV29-1 | TRBD2
CASSWGLAESYEQYF | TGCGCCAGCAGTTGGGGACTAGCGGAGTCCTACGAGCAGTACTTC | TRBJ2-7 | TRBV5-1 | TRBD2
CASRRTVETQYF | TGTGCCAGCAGGCGCACTGTGGAGACCCAGTACTTC | TRBJ2-5 | TRBV6-5 | .
CASSKDPAGNTIYF | TGTGCCAGCAGTAAAGACCCGGCAGGGAACACCATATATTTT | TRBJ1-3 | TRBV6-5 | .
CASSMDRVLAKNIQYF | TGTGCCAGCAGTATGGACAGGGTGCTGGCCAAAAACATTCAGTACTTC | TRBJ2-4 | TRBV27 | TRBD1
CASSQASTDSLGTETQYF | TGTGCCAGCAGCCAAGCCTCCACGGACTCCCTGGGAACGGAGACCCAGTACTTC | TRBJ2-5 | TRBV14 | .
CASSPGGNQPQHF | TGTGCCAGCTCACCCGGGGGCAATCAGCCCCAGCATTTT | TRBJ1-5 | TRBV18 | .
CASTIDRYFTEDFF | TGTGCCAGCACAATCGACAGGTATTTCACTGAAGATTTCTTT | TRBJ1-1 | TRBV6-1 | .
CASSLLLGLDNEQFF | TGTGCCAGCAGCTTGCTCCTGGGCTTGGACAATGAGCAGTTCTTC | TRBJ2-1 | TRBV7-6 | .
CASSLSPGLSVYTEAFF | TGTGCCAGCAGTTTATCCCCCGGACTGTCGGTGTACACTGAAGCTTTCTTT | TRBJ1-1 | TRBV28 | .
CASSEIANTEAFF | TGTGCCAGCAGTGAGATAGCGAACACTGAAGCTTTCTTT | TRBJ1-1 | TRBV2 | .
CASSRLLRTYEQYF | TGTGCCAGTAGCCGGTTGCTGAGAACCTACGAGCAGTACTTC | TRBJ2-7 | TRBV19 | .
CAWTRGQGWNQPQHF | TGTGCCTGGACCCGGGGACAGGGCTGGAATCAGCCCCAGCATTTT | TRBJ1-5 | TRBV30 | TRBD1
CASSLREQYF | TGTGCCAGCAGCCTACGCGAGCAGTACTTC | TRBJ2-7 | TRBV28 | .
CASRPTGGTTEAFF | TGCGCCAGCAGACCGACAGGGGGAACAACTGAAGCTTTCTTT | TRBJ1-1 | TRBV4-1 | TRBD1
CASEGLAGPIYNEQFF | TGTGCCAGCGAGGGACTAGCGGGTCCAATCTACAATGAGCAGTTCTTC | TRBJ2-1 | TRBV6-6 | TRBD2
CASSSLVMQTRDQPQHF | TGTGCCAGCAGTTCACTCGTGATGCAAACGCGCGATCAGCCCCAGCATTTT | TRBJ1-5 | TRBV27 | .
CASSQRQGGEKLFF | TGTGCCAGCAGCCAACGACAGGGTGGAGAAAAACTGTTTTTT | TRBJ1-4 | TRBV7-9 | TRBD1
CASSQVSGRAFHEQYF | TGCGCCAGCAGCCAAGTAAGCGGGAGGGCGTTTCACGAGCAGTACTTC | TRBJ2-7 | TRBV4-1 | TRBD2
CASGPGLVYNEQFF | TGTGCCAGTGGCCCGGGACTCGTCTACAATGAGCAGTTCTTC | TRBJ2-1 | TRBV19 | .
CASSPRLAGTYEQYF | TGTGCCAGCAGTCCTAGACTAGCGGGAACCTACGAGCAGTACTTC | TRBJ2-7 | TRBV27 | TRBD2
CASSLAEGTQYF | TGTGCCAGCAGCTTAGCGGAGGGGACCCAGTACTTC | TRBJ2-5 | TRBV11-3 | .